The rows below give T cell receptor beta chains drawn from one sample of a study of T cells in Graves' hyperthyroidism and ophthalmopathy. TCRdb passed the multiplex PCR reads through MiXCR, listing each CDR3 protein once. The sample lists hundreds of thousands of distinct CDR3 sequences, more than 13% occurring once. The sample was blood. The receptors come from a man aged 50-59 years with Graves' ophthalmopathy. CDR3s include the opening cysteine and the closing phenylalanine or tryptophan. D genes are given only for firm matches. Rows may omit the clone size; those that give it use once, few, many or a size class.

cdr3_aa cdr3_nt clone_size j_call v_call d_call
CSASAGNVGEQYF TGCAGTGCTTCTGCCGGGAACGTTGGCGAGCAGTACTTC many TRBJ2-7 TRBV20-1 .
CAINRGQGLNTGELFF TGTGCCATCAATAGAGGACAGGGTTTGAACACCGGGGAGCTGTTTTTT many TRBJ2-2 TRBV10-3 TRBD1
CASSQDTPARLRGPRENIQYF TGCGCCAGCAGCCAAGATACCCCTGCGCGGTTAAGGGGGCCCAGGGAAAACATTCAGTACTTC few TRBJ2-4 TRBV4-1 TRBD1
CSVGTGQETQYF TGCAGCGTGGGGACAGGCCAAGAGACCCAGTACTTC many TRBJ2-5 TRBV29-1 TRBD1
CASRKLGNYCYTF TGTGCCAGCAGAAAACTCGGAAACTATTGCTACACCTTC . TRBJ1-2 TRBV9 .
CASSELVEQYF TGCGCCAGCAGTGAGTTAGTCGAGCAGTACTTC many TRBJ2-7 TRBV25-1 .
CASSDGSTDTQYF TGTGCCAGCAGCGACGGGAGCACAGATACGCAGTATTTT many TRBJ2-3 TRBV9 .
CASSSALSSGRGSGNEQFF TGTGCCAGCAGCTCCGCCTTGAGTAGCGGGAGAGGTTCCGGGAATGAGCAGTTCTTC many TRBJ2-1 TRBV7-2 TRBD2
CSARVGTGIYNEQFF TGCAGTGCTAGAGTCGGGACAGGGATTTACAATGAGCAGTTCTTC . TRBJ2-1 TRBV20-1 TRBD1
CASKKGLADEQFF TGTGCCAGCAAGAAAGGACTAGCAGATGAGCAGTTCTTC many TRBJ2-1 TRBV2 TRBD2
CASNSPSGSGGETQYF TGTGCCAGCAACTCGCCATCCGGCAGCGGGGGGGAGACCCAGTACTTC few TRBJ2-5 TRBV9 TRBD2
CASSYGQVFTEAFF TGTGCCAGCAGTTACGGGCAGGTGTTCACTGAAGCTTTCTTT many TRBJ1-1 TRBV6-2/TRBV6-3 .
CASGTSGILETQYF TGTGCCAGCGGGACTAGCGGGATTTTGGAGACCCAGTACTTC few TRBJ2-5 TRBV6-1 TRBD2
CSVGSSFYEQYF TGCAGCGTTGGCTCCTCCTTTTACGAGCAGTACTTC many TRBJ2-7 TRBV29-1 .
CASSATRSGRKYEQYF TGTGCCAGCAGCGCTACCCGAAGCGGGAGAAAGTACGAGCAGTACTTC few TRBJ2-7 TRBV12-3/TRBV12-4 TRBD2
CASSPTTGELFF TGTGCCAGCAGTCCCACTACCGGGGAGCTGTTTTTT many TRBJ2-2 TRBV6-1 .
CASSQDSLGLGGADTQYF TGTGCCAGCAGCCAAGATAGTCTAGGACTAGGGGGTGCAGATACGCAGTATTTT few TRBJ2-3 TRBV4-2 .
CASSLFARSGGYTF TGTGCCAGCAGCTTATTCGCACGGTCGGGTGGCTACACCTTC . TRBJ1-2 TRBV7-6 .
CASNPSGRALNEQFF TGTGCCAGCAATCCTAGCGGGAGGGCCCTCAATGAGCAGTTCTTC . TRBJ2-1 TRBV28 TRBD2
CASRKTRNTGELFF TGTGCCAGCCGTAAAACTAGGAACACCGGGGAGCTGTTTTTT many TRBJ2-2 TRBV7-3 .
CASSSVTGDYEQYF TGTGCCAGCTCTTCCGTGACAGGAGACTACGAGCAGTACTTC . TRBJ2-7 TRBV18 .
CASSLTGGRNEQFF TGTGCCAGCAGCTTAACGGGCGGGAGAAATGAGCAGTTCTTC many TRBJ2-1 TRBV11-2 TRBD2
CASSLFRSLTYNEQFF TGCGCCAGCAGCTTGTTTAGGAGTCTCACCTACAATGAGCAGTTCTTC many TRBJ2-1 TRBV5-1 .
CASSLGVGGFSGDTQYF TGTGCCAGCAGCTTAGGGGTTGGCGGTTTCTCGGGGGATACGCAGTATTTT . TRBJ2-3 TRBV11-2 .
CSVEGGAWDIQYF TGCAGCGTTGAAGGGGGGGCATGGGACATTCAGTACTTC . TRBJ2-4 TRBV29-1 .
CASSRAYSVTNYGYTF TGTGCCAGTAGTCGGGCTTACAGCGTTACTAACTATGGCTACACCTTC . TRBJ1-2 TRBV19 .
CASSIRGGPGEQYF TGTGCCAGCAGCATTAGGGGGGGCCCGGGCGAGCAGTACTTC . TRBJ2-7 TRBV9 .
CSALAGSTDTQYF TGCAGTGCTCTGGCGGGAAGCACAGATACGCAGTATTTT many TRBJ2-3 TRBV20-1 .
CASKQGNNSPLHF TGTGCCAGCAAACAGGGGAATAATTCACCCCTCCACTTT few TRBJ1-6 TRBV6-1 TRBD1